This T cell receptor (beta chain) was obtained from a study of breast tumors, draining lymph nodes, adjacent tissues (dated by TCRdb to about 2016). For context, the study as a whole: Breast cancer patients provided tumor, adjacent nontumor tissue and axillary lymph nodes, and the study compared the TCR beta repertoires across these three sources. In human breast cancer, the study set out to assess how tumor, surrounding tissue and draining lymph node repertoires relate to one another and whether T cells might be exchanged between them.

Taken from cysteine to phenylalanine, the CDR3 has 15 residues. Only the CDR3 region is kept as DNA, spanning 45 bases read in frame from base 1. Relative to germline, V is 4 bases shorter and J is 8 bases shorter, with 21 bases between their ends. The CDR1 and CDR2 encoded by the germline V gene are SGHTA and FQGNSA. The axillary draining lymph nodes of breast cancer patients were the source of the lymph node samples. On the study overall, not on this receptor specifically: A scenario in which most tumor T cells derive from the lymph node and then expand within tumor tissue was judged to be consistent with the data. The similarity between tumor and nontumor tissue repertoires was significantly greater in luminal-like breast cancer than in basal-like breast cancer. T-cell repertoire diversity in tumors was found to be lower than in lymph nodes but higher than in nontumor tissue, and preferential V and J gene usage was observed. The conclusion that tumor T cells originate in lymph nodes was framed as consistent with a hypothesis rather than directly demonstrated.

The sequencing machine was an Illumina HiSeq 2000. TCR beta chain libraries were generated by multiplex PCR amplification. The amplified TCR beta chain products were analyzed by high-throughput sequencing. Starting from the raw public reads, TCRdb applied fastp trimming at Q25, assembled clones with MiXCR and retained in-frame beta chains. Under each unique CDR3 protein, matching rows form one entry showing the most common genes and DNA. This sample has a few hundred thousand distinct CDR3 sequences in its table, and around 34% of those were observed once. The top ten hold approximately 3.5% of the sample. In this sample, this clonotype turned up many times. Its antigen target is currently unknown. No much larger clonotype is one base removed from it; base qualities were not supplied.

This TCR came from a female donor with breast cancer. Some clones in this sample may be carry-over from other donors' samples. The sequence links TRBV7-2 to TRBJ2-7; confidence is insufficient to name the D gene. Material: axillary lymph node tissue. DNA sequence: TGTGCCAGCAGCTCCTTAGTCAGAGCCTACGAGAAGCAGTACTTC. Its product reads: CASSSLVRAYEKQYF.